These 28 T cell receptor beta chains originate from one sample sequenced in a study of blood T cell repertoires in COVID-19. Profiling relied on immunoSEQ multiplex PCR, and the TCRdb table lists in-frame clones only, not all of them. The repertoire holds roughly 330,000 clones, with around 90% as singletons. Sequencing input: PBMCs or T cells enriched from blood (not recorded which). These receptors came from a woman aged 30 to 39 who had recovered from COVID-19.

The chain has TRBV7-2 and TRBJ2-1, with 12 bases aligning to TRBD2. Per the germline V gene, CDR1 is SGHTA and CDR2 is FQGNSA. After removal of 4 bases from V and 7 bases from J, the junction contained 8 bases not matched to a gene. This CDR3 has 16 residues. For the CDR3, the DNA is TGTGCCAGCAGCTCTGAGCTAGCGGGGGGGCTAAATGAGCAGTTCTTC. It encodes CASSSELAGGLNEQFF.

Of note for this clone: Other DNA sequences of this sample code for an identical CDR3. The chain has TRBV5-1 and TRBJ2-1; TRBD2 matches 10 bases. Germline CDR1 is SGHRS and CDR2 is YFSETQ. CDR3 length: 14 residues. The V and J ends lost 4 bases and 4 bases, in that order; junction bases with no gene match: 2. This CDR3 reads CASSSSGGYNEQFF. Here the CDR3 DNA reads TGCGCCAGCAGCAGTAGCGGGGGGTACAATGAGCAGTTCTTC.

The V call is TRBV4-1, the J call TRBJ1-5; 10 bases fit TRBD1. Trimming removed 1 base from V and 6 bases from J; junction bases left unmatched: 6. Germline CDR1 is MGHRA and CDR2 is YSYEKL. This CDR3 has 16 residues. The CDR3 here is CASSQVLGQGGQPQHF. CDR3 nucleotides: TGCGCCAGCAGCCAAGTGTTAGGACAGGGGGGTCAGCCCCAGCATTTT.

V is TRBV6-1 and J is TRBJ1-1; no firm D call. V was cut by 0 bases and J by 11 bases, with 10 bases left in between. The CDR3 consists of 12 residues. The germline V gene encodes CDR1 MNHNS and CDR2 SASEGT. The CDR3 DNA reads as TGTGCCAGCAGTGAAGCGTGGGCCGTGGCTTTCTTT. Translated, it gives CASSEAWAVAFF.

V gene TRBV3-1 (or the pseudogene TRBV3-2) combines with J gene TRBJ2-7; 11 bases are shared with TRBD1. The trim removed 1 base at V and 5 bases at J, leaving 7 bases unmatched. Germline CDR1 reads LGHDT; CDR2 reads YNNKEL (reference sequence). The CDR3 has 16 amino acids. The CDR3 DNA reads TGTGCCAGCAGCCAAGGACCGGGACAGGGGGTGGACGAGCAGTACTTC. Residues: CASSQGPGQGVDEQYF.

V and J are TRBV9 and TRBJ2-3; 14 bases agree with TRBD2. The CDR3 spans 16 residues. CDR1 is SGDLS, CDR2 YYNGEE, per germline. Trimming took 4 bases from V and 3 from J; bases not matched to a gene: 4. This CDR3 is CASSRGTSGGTDTQYF. CDR3 sequence (DNA): TGTGCCAGCAGCCGCGGGACTAGCGGGGGTACAGATACGCAGTATTTT.

This chain connects TRBV4-2 to TRBJ1-2, with D tentatively TRBD1 (5 bases). Germline V CDR1 and CDR2: LGHNA, YNFKEQ. CDR3 size: 11 residues. The V and J ends lost 10 bases and 1 base respectively, with 7 bases between them. The CDR3 sequence is CATRDNYGYTF. DNA for the CDR3: TGTGCCACCAGGGATAACTATGGCTACACCTTC.

The rearrangement joins TRBV7-2 to TRBJ1-4; D call uncertain. This CDR3 is 15 amino acids long. Germline CDR1 and CDR2: SGHTA and FQGNSA. With 4 bases removed from V and 4 bases from J, the gap between germline ends came to 13 bases. The CDR3 DNA reads as TGTGCCAGCAGCTCATCCCCTGGCCTTAATGAAAAACTGTTTTTT. It encodes CASSSSPGLNEKLFF.

The J gene is TRBJ1-1, the V gene TRBV24-1; 8 bases map to TRBD1. With 8 bases clipped from V and 9 bases from J, the junction kept 13 bases outside the gene matches. The CDR3 totals 14 residues. Germline V lookup: CDR1 KGHDR, CDR2 SFDVKD. CDR3 nucleotides: TGTGCCACCAACCCCAAGACACGGACAGGGAAAGCTTTCTTT. Protein sequence: CATNPKTRTGKAFF.

For this clone: Distinct nucleotide sequences in the sample also encode this CDR3. V is TRBV9 and J is TRBJ1-5; a weak D match, TRBD1 (5 bases). Germline CDR1 is SGDLS and CDR2 is YYNGEE. The ends were cut back, 0 bases at V and 6 bases at J, with 7 bases in the middle. The CDR3 has 13 residues. The chain's CDR3 is CASSVGQGQPQHF. CDR3 in DNA: TGTGCCAGCAGCGTAGGTCAGGGTCAGCCCCAGCATTTT.

The gene calls are TRBV7-8 and TRBJ1-5; D might be TRBD1 (5 bases). V lost 0 bases to trimming and J lost 2 bases, with 8 bases between them. CDR3 length: 15 amino acids. From germline, CDR1 is SGHVS and CDR2 FQNEAQ. CDR3 in DNA: TGTGCCAGCAGCTTAGCGCGGGGGGGCAATCAGCCCCAGCATTTT. It yields the protein CASSLARGGNQPQHF.

The chain links TRBV25-1 to TRBJ1-1; 9 bases fit TRBD1. Germline CDR1 reads MGHDK; CDR2 reads SYGVNS. The trim removed 3 bases at V and 1 base at J, leaving 6 bases unmatched. CDR3 length: 16 residues. The CDR3 region is CASSEGYRGQNTEAFF. In nucleotides, the CDR3 is TGTGCCAGCAGTGAGGGGTACAGGGGGCAGAACACTGAAGCTTTCTTT.

This clone was recorded a few times. The sample holds other DNA sequences that translate to the same CDR3. The chain combines TRBV19 with TRBJ1-2; possibly TRBD1 for D (6 bases). This CDR3 is 12 amino acids long. The V end lost 3 bases, the J end lost 6 bases, and 8 bases lay between the germline ends. In germline, CDR1 is LNHDA, CDR2 SQIVND (reference sequence). The CDR3 sequence is CASSIRTDGYTF. The CDR3 bases are TGTGCCAGTAGTATCCGGACAGATGGCTACACCTTC.

The chain recombines TRBV29-1 with TRBJ1-1; 7 bases align to TRBD1. V was pared by 7 bases and J by 5 bases, with 10 bases of the junction left unmatched. The CDR3 runs to 13 residues. CDR1 and CDR2 (germline): SQVTM, ANQGSEA. The CDR3: CSAATGSRTEAFF. In nucleotides, the CDR3 is TGCAGCGCCGCGACAGGGTCGCGGACTGAAGCTTTCTTT.

The V call is TRBV27, the J call TRBJ1-1; D gene uncertain. V shed 6 bases and J shed 0 bases, with 11 bases lying between them. In germline, CDR1 is MNHEY, CDR2 SMNVEV (reference sequence). CDR3 size: 14 residues. CDR3 region: CASSRGSMNTEAFF. CDR3 nucleotides: TGTGCCAGCAGCCGAGGGTCGATGAACACTGAAGCTTTCTTT.

This clone was detected a few times. The CDR3, as DNA: TGTGCCAGCAGCTTAGCTGGGACAGGGGGCGAGCAGTACTTC. It is translated as CASSLAGTGGEQYF. The gene calls are TRBV11-2 and TRBJ2-7, with TRBD1 matching 11 bases. Trimming took 1 base from V and 6 from J; bases not matched to a gene: 2. This CDR3 contains 14 residues. Germline V gives CDR1 SGHAT, CDR2 FQNNGV.

This chain uses TRBV11-2 with TRBJ1-1; D not certain. Germline values: CDR1 SGHAT, CDR2 FQNNGV. Trimming left V 0 bases short and J 4 bases short, with 9 bases between. The CDR3 is 14 residues long. The CDR3 loop is CASSLEPGSTEAFF. For the CDR3, the DNA is TGTGCCAGCAGCTTAGAGCCGGGTAGCACTGAAGCTTTCTTT.

The genes are TRBV30 and TRBJ1-6, with TRBD1 matching 7 bases. CDR1 is GTSNPN, CDR2 SVGIG, per germline (reference sequence). J gave up 10 bases and V 2 bases, and 11 bases lay outside the gene matches. The CDR3 has 15 residues. The CDR3 sequence is CAWSPQTGSRSPLHF. The CDR3 nucleotides read TGTGCCTGGAGTCCCCAGACAGGGAGTAGATCACCCCTCCACTTT.

This chain uses TRBV6-2 or TRBV6-3 with TRBJ2-2, with 10 bases aligning to TRBD2. Germline V lookup: CDR1 MNHEY, CDR2 SVGEGT. The CDR3 consists of 16 residues. V lost 2 bases, J lost 7 bases, and 7 bases stayed unmatched. The CDR3 sequence: CASSYPLAGAGGELFF. The DNA of the CDR3 is TGTGCCAGCAGTTACCCCCTAGCGGGGGCCGGCGGGGAGCTGTTTTTT.

The CDR3 loop reads CASSLLAGSREEQFF. The DNA of the CDR3 is TGTGCCAGCAGCTTACTGGCGGGCTCAAGGGAAGAGCAGTTCTTC. The chain joins TRBV7-2 to TRBJ2-1, with D tentatively TRBD2 (5 bases). V dropped 2 bases and J dropped 10 bases, with 18 bases sitting between them. CDR1 SGHTA and CDR2 FQGNSA come from the germline V gene. This CDR3 comprises 15 residues.

The V gene is TRBV12-5, the J gene TRBJ2-1, with TRBD2 matching over 10 bases. CDR3 size: 18 residues. From germline, CDR1 is LGHNT and CDR2 FRNRAP. V shed 2 bases and J 2 bases; nucleotides not matched to a gene: 9. CDR3 DNA sequence: TGTGCTAGTGGTTTGACTCCTAGCGGGGGCCCACCCTACAATGAGCAGTTCTTC. It is translated as CASGLTPSGGPPYNEQFF.

A few counts support this clone. The CDR3 reads CASSTAGGIGNTIYF. CDR3 coding DNA: TGTGCCAGCAGCACCGCCGGCGGTATTGGAAACACCATATATTTT. The chain recombines TRBV7-3 with TRBJ1-3; no firm D call. CDR1 is SGHTA and CDR2 is FQGTGA in the germline V gene. The CDR3 contains 15 residues. V was clipped by 5 bases and J by 3 bases, with 14 bases between them.

The chain uses TRBV9 and TRBJ1-1; possible D gene TRBD1, 6 bases. Trimming removed 8 bases from V and 3 bases from J, with 14 bases in between. The germline CDR1 and CDR2 sequences are SGDLS and YYNGEE. The length of the CDR3 is 13 residues. This CDR3 reads CASGGGPDTEAFF. The DNA of the CDR3 is TGTGCCAGTGGGGGGGGCCCCGACACTGAAGCTTTCTTT. The whole variable domain, filled in from reference TRBV9 and TRBJ1-1, reads DSGVTQTPKHLITATGQRVTLRCSPRSGDLSVYWYQQSLDQGLQFLIQYYNGEERAKGNILERFSAQQFPDLHSELNLSSLELGDSALYFCASGGGPDTEAFFGQGTRLTVV.

The CDR3 loop is CASSEDKRGTLTQYF. CDR3 nucleotide sequence: TGTGCCAGCAGTGAAGACAAGCGGGGGACCCTTACGCAGTATTTT. V usage is TRBV6-1 and J usage is TRBJ2-3; 8 bases are a match to TRBD2. Germline values: CDR1 MNHNS, CDR2 SASEGT. The CDR3 contains 15 residues. V was clipped by 1 base and J by 8 bases; unmatched bases: 8.

This sequence joins TRBV4-2 and TRBJ2-3; 9 nucleotides agree with TRBD2. Germline-derived CDR1 and CDR2 are LGHNA and YNFKEQ. The V gene end was trimmed by 4 bases and the J gene end by 6 bases; junction bases not matched to a gene: 8. The CDR3 length is 15 residues. The CDR3 loop is CASSLTSGVRDTQYF. For the CDR3, the DNA is TGTGCCAGCAGCCTGACTAGCGGCGTTCGGGATACGCAGTATTTT.

The chain carries TRBV27 and TRBJ2-3; 7 bases are shared with TRBD2. Germline CDR1 MNHEY, CDR2 SMNVEV (reference sequence). The CDR3 length is 16 residues. Trimming at V came to 4 bases and at J to 5 bases, leaving 12 bases not matched to a gene. DNA of the CDR3: TGTGCCAGCAGTTCCCCTGGGAGGGTAGGGAAAGATACGCAGTATTTT. Its protein is CASSSPGRVGKDTQYF.

The chain links TRBV19 to TRBJ2-2; tentatively, D is TRBD2 (7 bases). Germline CDR1 LNHDA, CDR2 SQIVND (reference sequence). CDR3 size: 16 residues. The V gene lost 6 bases and the J gene lost 3 bases, with 17 bases spanning the gap. DNA of the CDR3: TGTGCCAGTAGCCCATCACGGGGGGCCCACACCGGGGAGCTGTTTTTT. It specifies CASSPSRGAHTGELFF.

J is TRBJ1-5 and V is TRBV4-1, with TRBD1 matching 9 bases. In germline, CDR1 is MGHRA, CDR2 YSYEKL. The CDR3 extends over 16 amino acids. Trimming cost V 1 base and J 6 bases; bases outside gene matches: 7. CDR3 loop: CASSQVAGQGLQPQHF. In DNA, the CDR3 is TGCGCCAGCAGCCAAGTCGCGGGACAGGGCCTTCAGCCCCAGCATTTT.